The next 31 T cell receptor beta chains were all read from a single sample in a study of T cells after yellow fever vaccination. MiXCR was run by TCRdb on the 5' RACE reads, yielding one entry per CDR3 protein. Here the sample spans hundreds of thousands of distinct CDR3 sequences, around 13% being singletons. Source: CD4+ T cells sorted from PBMCs, taken 15 days after the yellow fever booster vaccination. The receptors were gathered from a man aged 18 to 29 who received the YFV17D yellow fever vaccine.

The chain carries TRBV3-1 and TRBJ1-2; tentatively, D is TRBD1 (5 bases). Trimming removed 4 bases from V and 7 bases from J, with 16 bases in between. This CDR3 has 14 amino acids. The germline CDR1 and CDR2 sequences are LGHDT and YNNKEL (reference sequence). The CDR3, as DNA: TGTGCCAGCAGCCGCACGACAGCGCCCTCTGGCTACACCTTC. Protein product: CASSRTTAPSGYTF. Full variable domain (missing parts from reference TRBV3-1 and TRBJ1-2): DTAVSQTPKYLVTQMGNDKSIKCEQNLGHDTMYWYKQDSKKFLKIMFSYNNKELIINETVPNRFSPKSPDKAHLNLHINSLELGDSAVYFCASSRTTAPSGYTFGSGTRLTVV.

There are a few counts of this clonotype. The V gene is TRBV7-9, the J gene TRBJ1-1, with D unclear. V lost 2 bases, J lost 1 base, and 17 bases lay in between. This CDR3 is 17 amino acids long. Germline lookup yields CDR1 SEHNR and CDR2 FQNEAQ (reference sequence). The CDR3 region is CASSLYGSSDGNTEAFF. The DNA of the CDR3 is TGTGCCAGCAGCTTATATGGGTCGTCGGACGGGAACACTGAAGCTTTCTTT.

This clonotype was found a few times. The chain is built from TRBV11-1 and TRBJ2-7; the D gene is possibly TRBD2 (6 bases). The germline CDR1 and CDR2 sequences are SGHAT and FQDESV (reference sequence). V lost 5 bases and J 0 bases, leaving 11 bases between the germline ends. The CDR3 runs 14 residues. The DNA of the CDR3 is TGTGCCAGCAGCCAGACTAGGGACTCCTACGAGCAGTACGTC. Its translation: CASSQTRDSYEQYV.

The chain links TRBV20-1 to TRBJ2-7, with a possible D match to TRBD2 (6 bases). The CDR3 is 12 amino acids. V lost 5 bases to trimming and J lost 4 bases, with 12 bases between them. Per germline, CDR1 DFQATT and CDR2 SNEGSKA (reference sequence). The CDR3 sequence: CSAWGVEYEQYF. For the CDR3, the DNA is TGCAGTGCTTGGGGGGTCGAGTACGAGCAGTACTTC.

This clonotype was picked up a small number of times. V is TRBV10-3 and J is TRBJ2-3; 7 bases are shared with TRBD2. The CDR3 has 14 residues. V was pared by 6 bases and J by 0 bases, with 3 bases of the junction left unmatched. Germline lookup yields CDR1 ENHRY and CDR2 SYGVKD. CDR3 region: CAIRSSGSTDTQYF. The CDR3 DNA reads TGTGCCATCAGGTCTAGCGGAAGCACAGATACGCAGTATTTT.

This clonotype was observed at least ten times. The V and J genes are TRBV3-1 and TRBJ1-5; the D is unclear. V lost 2 bases and J lost 4, with 6 bases in between. Germline values: CDR1 LGHDT, CDR2 YNNKEL (reference sequence). CDR3 length: 13 amino acids. CDR3 nucleotide sequence: TGTGCCAGCAGCCAAAGTGGAAATCAGCCCCAGCATTTT. Protein product: CASSQSGNQPQHF.

This clonotype was seen a handful of times. V gene TRBV7-2 combines with J gene TRBJ2-3; the match to TRBD2 covers 15 bases. The CDR3 consists of 18 residues. The germline V gene encodes CDR1 SGHTA and CDR2 FQGNSA. The trim removed 4 bases at V and 1 base at J, leaving 6 bases unmatched. The CDR3 region is CASSSWTSGGGGTDTQYF. DNA for the CDR3: TGTGCCAGCAGCTCCTGGACTAGCGGGGGGGGAGGCACAGATACGCAGTATTTT.

This clonotype was found many times. The CDR3 DNA sequence: TGTGCCAGCAGCTCGGGCAGCTCCTATAATTCACCCCTCCACTTT. This sequence encodes CASSSGSSYNSPLHF. The chain links TRBV7-9 to TRBJ1-6; D is unresolved. The V and J ends lost 4 bases and 0 bases respectively, with 7 bases between them. CDR3 length: 15 amino acids. The V gene's germline CDR1 is SEHNR and CDR2 FQNEAQ (reference sequence).

The gene calls are TRBV7-9 and TRBJ2-7, with D possibly being TRBD1 or TRBD2 (7 bases each). V lost 5 bases and J lost 6, with 20 bases in between. This CDR3 spans 15 amino acids. Looked up from germline, CDR1 is SEHNR and CDR2 is FQNEAQ (reference sequence). This CDR3 is CASSPRGGRLLEQYF. The CDR3 nucleotides are TGTGCCAGCAGCCCCAGGGGGGGCCGCTTACTCGAGCAGTACTTC.

This clonotype was seen more than once but under ten times. The CDR3 reads CASGRSGNQPQHF. The CDR3 coding sequence is TGTGCTAGTGGTCGTTCAGGGAACCAGCCCCAGCATTTT. The genes are TRBV12-5 and TRBJ1-5; the D gene is possibly TRBD1 (5 bases). CDR1 is LGHNT and CDR2 is FRNRAP in the germline V gene. CDR3 length: 13 residues. V lost 5 bases to trimming and J lost 7 bases, with 12 bases between them.

This clonotype was detected only a few times. The V and J genes are TRBV4-3 and TRBJ2-3, with D uncertain. Germline V gene data show CDR1 as LGHNA and CDR2 as YSLEER. V was pared by 4 bases and J by 4 bases, with 9 bases between. The CDR3 loop spans 13 amino acids. CDR3 coding DNA: TGCGCCAGCAGCCCTTTTTCGGCAGATACGCAGTATTTT. Translation: CASSPFSADTQYF.

The sample holds many counts of this clonotype. The CDR3 bases are TGCGCCAGTGGAGGTCAGCGGGGGGCGGCGTACGAGCAGTACTTC. Translated, it gives CASGGQRGAAYEQYF. The chain couples TRBV5-1 to TRBJ2-7; 9 nucleotides match TRBD2. V shed 8 bases, J shed 4 bases, and the junction held 13 bases outside the gene matches. Germline-derived CDR1 and CDR2 are SGHRS and YFSETQ. This CDR3 has 15 residues. The full variable domain, with the rest looked up from reference TRBV5-1 and TRBJ2-7, is KAGVTQTPRYLIKTRGQQVTLSCSPISGHRSVSWYQQTPGQGLQFLFEYFSETQRNKGNFPGRFSGRQFSNSRSEMNVSTLELGDSALYLCASGGQRGAAYEQYFGPGTRLTVT.

The V and J genes are TRBV20-1 and TRBJ1-2, with D tentatively TRBD1 (6 bases). The CDR3 covers 15 residues. V lost 4 bases and J 4 bases, leaving 19 bases between the germline ends. CDR1 DFQATT and CDR2 SNEGSKA come from the germline V gene (reference sequence). This CDR3 reads CSATSPGAGVYGYTF. CDR3 bases: TGCAGTGCTACCTCCCCGGGGGCCGGTGTCTATGGCTACACCTTC.

This clonotype was counted a few times. This chain joins TRBV6-5 and TRBJ2-7; tentatively, D is TRBD2 (7 bases). From germline, CDR1 is MNHEY and CDR2 SVGAGI. The V end lost 6 bases, the J end lost 2 bases, and 20 bases lay between the germline ends. CDR3 size: 16 residues. CDR3 DNA sequence: TGTGCCAGCAGGCGAGATGCGGGGGCCCACCCCTACGAGCAGTACTTC. Amino acid sequence: CASRRDAGAHPYEQYF.

This chain joins TRBV5-1 and TRBJ2-4; 10 bases align to TRBD1. The CDR3 totals 19 residues. V lost 0 bases, J lost 0 bases, and 9 bases stayed unmatched. Germline CDR1 reads SGHRS; CDR2 reads YFSETQ. The CDR3, as DNA: TGCGCCAGCAGCTTGGCGGGGGGACAGGGGTTTCTAGCCAAAAACATTCAGTACTTC. Amino acids: CASSLAGGQGFLAKNIQYF. Together with reference TRBV5-1 and TRBJ2-4, the CDR3 gives the full variable domain: KAGVTQTPRYLIKTRGQQVTLSCSPISGHRSVSWYQQTPGQGLQFLFEYFSETQRNKGNFPGRFSGRQFSNSRSEMNVSTLELGDSALYLCASSLAGGQGFLAKNIQYFGAGTRLSVL.

The rearrangement joins TRBV18 to TRBJ2-5; D assignment may be TRBD1 or TRBD2 (5 bases each). The ends were cut back, 2 bases at V and 1 base at J, with 11 bases in the middle. The CDR3 covers 15 residues. The germline CDR1 and CDR2 sequences are KGHSH and LQKENI. This CDR3 is CASSPMGPRQETQYF. The CDR3 coding sequence is TGTGCCAGCTCACCAATGGGACCCCGCCAAGAGACCCAGTACTTC.

The chain links TRBV2 to TRBJ1-4, with D maybe TRBD1 (5 bases). The CDR3 spans 15 residues. CDR1 and CDR2 (germline): SNHLY, FYNNEI. Between the trimmed V and J ends, which lost 6 bases and 10 bases, there was a span of 21 bases. CDR3 nucleotides: TGTGCCAGCAGACTTCGGCGGGGGGGTTGGGGAAAACTGTTTTTT. Translating gives CASRLRRGGWGKLFF.

The gene calls are TRBV5-1 and TRBJ1-1, with D maybe TRBD1 (6 bases). Germline V gene sequence: CDR1 SGHRS, CDR2 YFSETQ. Trimming left V 5 bases short and J 3 bases short, with 20 bases between. The CDR3 consists of 16 residues. In DNA form, the CDR3 reads TGCGCCAGCAGTCTGTGGGGGGGCGCGTTGGACACTGAAGCTTTCTTT. Amino acid sequence: CASSLWGGALDTEAFF. Based on the CDR3 plus reference TRBV5-1 and TRBJ1-1, the full variable domain is KAGVTQTPRYLIKTRGQQVTLSCSPISGHRSVSWYQQTPGQGLQFLFEYFSETQRNKGNFPGRFSGRQFSNSRSEMNVSTLELGDSALYLCASSLWGGALDTEAFFGQGTRLTVV.

About this clonotype: This clone may be a read error of a much larger clone one base away. This chain joins TRBV6-2 or TRBV6-3 and TRBJ1-1; D unclear. V was trimmed by 7 bases and J by 1 base, leaving 10 bases between them. CDR1 is MNHEY, CDR2 SVGEGT, per germline. CDR3 size: 13 residues. CDR3 residues: CASITDPNTEAFF. The DNA of the CDR3 is TGTGCCAGCATAACAGACCCGAACACTGAAGCTTTCTTT.

This clonotype has just a few counts. The junction departs from the called germline gene at one end, perhaps through a read error. CDR3 amino acids: CAISPEKLFF. For the CDR3, the DNA is TGTGCCATCAGCCCCGAAAAACTGTTTTTT. This chain joins TRBV7-9 and TRBJ1-4, with D uncertain. In germline, CDR1 is SEHNR, CDR2 FQNEAQ (reference sequence). The CDR3 spans 10 residues. Combining the CDR3 with reference TRBV7-9 and TRBJ1-4 gives the whole variable domain DTGVSQNPRHKITKRGQNVTFRCDPISEHNRLYWYRQTLGQGPEFLTYFQNEAQLEKSRLLSDRFSAERPKGSFSTLEIQRTEQGDSAMYLCAISPEKLFFGSGTQLSVL.

The chain employs TRBV20-1 and TRBJ2-4, with 9 nucleotides matching TRBD1. J gave up 6 bases and V 5 bases, and 2 bases lay outside the gene matches. Germline CDR1 is DFQATT and CDR2 is SNEGSKA (reference sequence). The CDR3 totals 12 residues. CDR3: CSAPTGGNIQYF. CDR3 sequence (DNA): TGCAGTGCTCCGACAGGGGGAAACATTCAGTACTTC.

This clonotype was detected a few times. The CDR3 loop reads CASNSGTPQGKLFF. CDR3 coding DNA: TGCGCCAGCAACTCCGGGACGCCACAAGGAAAACTGTTTTTT. This chain connects TRBV5-1 to TRBJ1-4; D perhaps matches TRBD1 (5 bases). Trimming took off 6 bases at V and 10 bases at J, with 19 bases between the two ends. Germline CDR1 and CDR2: SGHRS and YFSETQ. The CDR3 spans 14 residues.

This clonotype was detected only a few times. The chain joins TRBV5-4 to TRBJ1-2, with unresolved D. Germline V gives CDR1 SGHNT, CDR2 YYREEE (reference sequence). The germline V and J ends were trimmed by 2 bases and 0 bases, with 11 bases remaining between them. CDR3 length equals 15 residues. The CDR3 region is CASSLGQAANYGYTF. CDR3 sequence (DNA): TGTGCCAGCAGCTTAGGGCAGGCCGCTAACTATGGCTACACCTTC. Based on the CDR3 plus reference TRBV5-4 and TRBJ1-2, the full variable domain is ETGVTQSPTHLIKTRGQQVTLRCSSQSGHNTVSWYQQALGQGPQFIFQYYREEENGRGNFPPRFSGLQFPNYSSELNVNALELDDSALYLCASSLGQAANYGYTFGSGTRLTVV.

The gene calls are TRBV5-1 and TRBJ1-1; TRBD1 matches 7 bases. In germline, CDR1 is SGHRS, CDR2 YFSETQ. The J segment lost 4 bases and the V segment lost 4 bases, leaving 13 bases of the junction unmatched. The CDR3 has 16 amino acids. CDR3 amino acids: CASSTTRQGDLTEAFF. For the CDR3, the DNA is TGCGCCAGCAGCACGACCAGACAGGGTGATCTCACTGAAGCTTTCTTT.

The chain joins TRBV7-9 to TRBJ2-5; 9 bases match TRBD2. Unmatched junction bases numbered 9, after V lost 5 bases and J lost 5 bases. CDR3 length: 15 amino acids. Germline V CDR1 and CDR2: SEHNR, FQNEAQ (reference sequence). CDR3 protein: CASSDPAGGRETQYF. The CDR3 coding sequence is TGTGCCAGCAGCGACCCAGCGGGGGGCCGGGAGACCCAGTACTTC.

The V gene is TRBV7-3, the J gene TRBJ2-5, with D unclear. V dropped 0 bases and J dropped 5 bases, with 7 bases sitting between them. The CDR3 extends over 13 amino acids. Germline CDR1 reads SGHTA; CDR2 reads FQGTGA. The CDR3 reads CASSLTISETQYF. The CDR3 DNA reads as TGTGCCAGCAGCTTAACGATTTCGGAGACCCAGTACTTC.

The genes are TRBV7-9 and TRBJ2-1; 9 nucleotides align to TRBD1. Germline assignment: CDR1 SEHNR and CDR2 FQNEAQ (reference sequence). Losses at the gene ends were 7 bases for V and 7 bases for J; bases not matched to a gene: 8. There are 14 residues in the CDR3. The CDR3 reads CASKTGGANNEQFF. CDR3 sequence (DNA): TGTGCCAGCAAGACAGGGGGTGCTAATAATGAGCAGTTCTTC. Full variable domain (missing parts from reference TRBV7-9 and TRBJ2-1): DTGVSQNPRHKITKRGQNVTFRCDPISEHNRLYWYRQTLGQGPEFLTYFQNEAQLEKSRLLSDRFSAERPKGSFSTLEIQRTEQGDSAMYLCASKTGGANNEQFFGPGTRLTVL.

This rearrangement joins TRBV20-1 to TRBJ1-5, with 8 positions matching TRBD1. This CDR3 has 17 amino acids. The V gene's germline CDR1 is DFQATT and CDR2 SNEGSKA (reference sequence). The V and J ends lost 6 bases and 3 bases, in that order; junction bases with no gene match: 16. The CDR3 spells CSAFGQGLSSHNQPQHF. CDR3 DNA sequence: TGCAGTGCCTTCGGACAGGGCCTTTCGTCTCACAATCAGCCCCAGCATTTT.

This clonotype was picked up a small number of times. The V and J genes are TRBV18 and TRBJ1-1, with TRBD1 identical over 12 bases. The CDR3 extends over 17 amino acids. J gave up 1 base and V 6 bases, and 9 bases lay outside the gene matches. Germline CDR1 is KGHSH and CDR2 is LQKENI. CDR3 amino acids: CASSHGTGGATNTEAFF. DNA of the CDR3: TGTGCCAGCTCTCACGGGACAGGGGGCGCGACGAACACTGAAGCTTTCTTT.

This clonotype was counted a few times. The chain has TRBV4-2 and TRBJ2-1, with 11 bases lining up with TRBD2. With 0 bases clipped from V and 8 bases from J, the junction kept 6 bases outside the gene matches. CDR1 is LGHNA and CDR2 is YNFKEQ in the germline V gene. The CDR3 length is 16 residues. The chain's CDR3 is CASSQDPTSGGYEQFF. The CDR3 coding sequence is TGTGCCAGCAGCCAAGACCCCACTAGCGGGGGCTATGAGCAGTTCTTC.

This clonotype was picked up many times. The V call is TRBV18, the J call TRBJ1-1; no clear D. This CDR3 spans 13 amino acids. Germline V gene lookup returns CDR1 KGHSH and CDR2 LQKENI. In nucleotides, the CDR3 is TGTGCTAGCAGCCCCTCAGAGAACACTGAAGCTTTCTTT. The encoded protein is CASSPSENTEAFF.